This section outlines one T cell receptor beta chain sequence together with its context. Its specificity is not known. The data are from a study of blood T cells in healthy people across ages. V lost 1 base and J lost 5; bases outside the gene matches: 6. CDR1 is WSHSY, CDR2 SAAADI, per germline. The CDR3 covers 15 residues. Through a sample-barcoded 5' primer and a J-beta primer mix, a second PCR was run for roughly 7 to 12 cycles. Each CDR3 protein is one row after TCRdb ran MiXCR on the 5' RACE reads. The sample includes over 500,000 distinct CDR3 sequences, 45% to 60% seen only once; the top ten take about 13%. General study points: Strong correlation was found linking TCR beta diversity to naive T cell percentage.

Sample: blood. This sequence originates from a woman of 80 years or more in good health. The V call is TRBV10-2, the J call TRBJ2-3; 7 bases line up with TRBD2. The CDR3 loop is CASSEYSGKRDTQYF. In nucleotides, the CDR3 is TGCGCCAGCAGTGAGTACAGCGGGAAAAGAGATACGCAGTATTTT.